This T cell receptor beta chain was captured in a study of T cells in localized non-small cell lung cancer (TCRdb year 2020). With regard to the full study: Comparing tumors with uninvolved tumor-adjacent lungs, the study looked at the T cell repertoires of approximately 240 patients with early-stage NSCLC. The mean age of the NSCLC patients was roughly 70 years, with about 120 men and 95 to 110 women. The cohort was made up of about 240 treatment-naive NSCLC patients whose localized lung tumors had been resected. On the study overall, not on this receptor specifically: Because multi-region sequencing of the tumors was not done, intratumor heterogeneity could not be ruled out. A median of approximately 57 of the top 100 tumor clones were detected in paired uninvolved adjacent lung, and under 30 of these tumor clones were also found among the top 100 clones of the paired uninvolved adjacent lung. Uninvolved tumor-adjacent lung showed the highest T cell clonality, higher than tumor, which suggests more focused antigenic responses in the adjacent lung. Longer overall survival was associated with higher blood T cell density, whereas shorter survival was associated with higher adjacent-lung clonality. Because the study design was exploratory, TCR variables were selected using unadjusted p-values without false-discovery rate correction.

TCR beta CDR3 regions were sequenced from DNA using the immunoSEQ Assay. As for the authors' bioinformatics: T cell density was computed as TCR beta template counts normalized to usable DNA estimated by amplifying housekeeping genes. Richness was estimated with the preseqR package, extrapolating to 400,000 templates for PBMC samples and 120,000 templates for tissue samples. Clonality was taken to be one minus Pielou's evenness. Differential abundance testing on productive amino-acid clonotypes, with a minimum total count of 5 and an alpha of 0.1, was used to identify tissue-enriched TCRs. The Jaccard Index and the Morisita Overlap Index were used to measure how much the repertoires overlapped between compartments. TCR beta CDR3s were clustered by GLIPH together with public tetramer-defined viral CDR3s, and at least three viral sequences plus V-gene enrichment were required for viral motifs. The table was pulled from immuneACCESS by TCRdb, which kept in-frame rearrangements only. Such tables lose some clones; where checked, under half of the loss comes from unresolved V genes, and the rest has no known cause. V, J and clone size reflect that table, while D and trimming were determined from the DNA. The sample data list 58,000 or so clones, and about nine tenths of these were observed just once. Together, the top ten hold roughly 1.9% of the sample.

The CDR3 has 15 amino acids, counting the end cysteine and phenylalanine. Of all the DNA, just the CDR3 is kept, 45 bases in frame from base 1. Via the germline V gene, CDR1 is LGHNA and CDR2 YSLEER. In the case of this clone: This clone's antigen is unknown. Its ends do not fully match the called genes, so a read error is possible.

At diagnosis, peripheral blood, uninvolved tumor-adjacent lung and tumor were collected and were preserved as a mix of fresh-frozen and FFPE material. Blood samples were analyzed as peripheral blood mononuclear cells for TCR repertoire profiling. Material: peripheral blood, obtained before any cancer treatment. The sequence came from a woman aged 40 to 75 with stage I lung adenocarcinoma. Rearrangement joined TRBV4-3 to TRBJ2-7; tentative D gene TRBD1, with 6 bases matching. At the DNA level, the sequence is TGCGCCAGCAGCCAAGAACGGGCACAGGGCTCGCCGGTGGGATTC. Translated, it gives CASSQERAQGSPVGF.